The present TCR beta chain was sequenced within a study of blood T cell repertoires in COVID-19. Study details: Researchers got acute and convalescent COVID-19 samples from the United States, Italy and Spain. T cells, B-cell-depleted T cells, or PBMCs supplied cDNA or gDNA.

In the source study's methods: The assay estimated nucleated cells by amplifying reference gene primers. Sequencing was performed with immunoSEQ multiplex PCR; in TCRdb, only in-frame clones are kept and a portion is missing. That table furnishes V, J and clone size, whereas the DNA furnished D and trimming. The repertoire holds more than 200,000 clones, with around 88% as singletons. Trimming took 4 bases from V and 6 from J, leaving 13 bases between them. The CDR3 consists of 14 residues. CDR1 and CDR2 (germline): LGHDT, YNNKEL (reference sequence). Sequenced material: peripheral blood. J is TRBJ1-5 and V is TRBV3-1 (or the pseudogene TRBV3-2); D gene unclear. The origin of this receptor is a man younger than 40 with active or convalescent COVID-19. In nucleotides, the CDR3 is TGTGCCAGCAGCCCGGAGGTCGGCGGTCAGCCCCAGCATTTT. Its protein is CASSPEVGGQPQHF.